A single TCR beta chain is shown here with its context. The antigen remains undetermined. This entry belongs to a study of blood T cells in healthy people across ages. Regarding the study as a whole: As age increased, TCR beta diversity per million T cells fell in a roughly linear fashion.

In germline, CDR1 is MNHEY, CDR2 SMNVEV (reference sequence). The CDR3 extends over 16 amino acids. Germline trimming cut 6 bases from V and 5 bases from J; bases unmatched to any gene: 9. The second PCR ran roughly 6 to 11 cycles with a sample-barcoded 5' primer and J-beta primers. Using its own MiXCR run on the 5' RACE reads, TCRdb lists one record per CDR3 protein. The repertoire holds 890,000 or so distinct CDR3 sequences, less than 80% seen once, with roughly 26% in the top ten. The material sequenced was blood. The TCR originated in a man younger than 45 in good health. The chain has TRBV27 and TRBJ2-5; 13 positions match TRBD2. Here the CDR3 DNA reads TGTGCCAGCAGCCCACTAGCGGGGGGGCTGGGTGAGACCCAGTACTTC. It yields the protein CASSPLAGGLGETQYF.